The 18 T cell receptor beta chains presented below share a single source sample, sequenced in a study of blood T cells in healthy people across ages. It was with a sample-barcoded 5' primer and a J-beta primer mix that a second PCR of about 6 to 12 cycles was run. Using its own MiXCR run on the 5' RACE reads, TCRdb lists one record per CDR3 protein. In the table there are about 640,000 distinct CDR3 sequences, under 65% of which are singletons. Sequencing used blood. The receptors come from a man aged 60 to 75 in good health.

The table lists this clonotype with a few counts. The rearrangement uses TRBV5-1 and TRBJ2-6; D gene ambiguous. Germline-derived CDR1 and CDR2 are SGHRS and YFSETQ. This CDR3 has 15 residues. V lost 0 bases and J 1 base, leaving 5 bases between the germline ends. The CDR3 reads CASSLEESGANVLTF. The CDR3 nucleotides read TGCGCCAGCAGCTTGGAGGAATCTGGGGCCAACGTCCTGACTTTC.

The chain couples TRBV6-6 to TRBJ1-5, with D possibly matching TRBD1 (6 bases). This CDR3 comprises 17 residues. Germline loops: CDR1 MNHNY, CDR2 SVGAGI (reference sequence). Trimming pared 2 bases from V and 0 bases from J, leaving 14 bases between. Here the CDR3 reads CASSYAPPTGSNQPQHF. The CDR3 DNA sequence: TGTGCCAGCAGTTACGCCCCCCCGACAGGTAGCAATCAGCCCCAGCATTTT.

This clonotype was picked up many times. V and J are TRBV3-1 and TRBJ1-2, with D perhaps matching TRBD1 (5 bases). The CDR3 contains 18 residues. The V and J ends lost 1 base and 4 bases respectively, with 22 bases between them. Germline V gene data show CDR1 as LGHDT and CDR2 as YNNKEL (reference sequence). The CDR3 reads CASSQGSGVIQGTYGYTF. The CDR3 DNA reads TGTGCCAGCAGCCAAGGGTCTGGGGTTATTCAGGGAACCTATGGCTACACCTTC.

This chain links TRBV7-2 with TRBJ2-1, with 7 bases lining up with TRBD2. This CDR3 has 16 residues. Germline CDR1 and CDR2: SGHTA and FQGNSA. Trimming cost V 3 bases and J 3 bases; bases outside gene matches: 8. The CDR3 DNA sequence: TGTGCCAGCAGCTTCGGCCTAGCGGCCCTCTACAATGAGCAGTTCTTC. Translated, it gives CASSFGLAALYNEQFF.

This clonotype was detected once. V and J are TRBV6-2 or TRBV6-3 and TRBJ1-1; a possible D gene is TRBD1 (6 bases). The V and J ends lost 6 bases and 0 bases respectively, with 26 bases between them. The CDR3 length is 19 residues. The germline gives CDR1 MNHEY, CDR2 SVGEGT. CDR3 sequence reads: CASRRRHGAGAPLNTEAFF. The CDR3 DNA reads as TGTGCCAGCAGGAGGAGACACGGGGCAGGGGCTCCGTTGAACACTGAAGCTTTCTTT.

The V call is TRBV2, the J call TRBJ2-5; TRBD1 matches at 8 bases. J was trimmed by 2 bases and V by 6 bases; bases with no gene match: 5. Looked up from germline, CDR1 is SNHLY and CDR2 is FYNNEI. This CDR3 region has 14 residues. This CDR3 is CASRPTGAQETQYF. In nucleotides, the CDR3 is TGTGCCAGCAGACCGACAGGGGCGCAAGAGACCCAGTACTTC.

The chain has TRBV5-1 and TRBJ2-1, with D possibly being TRBD2 (5 bases). This CDR3 contains 15 residues. Germline V gives CDR1 SGHRS, CDR2 YFSETQ. The V end lost 4 bases, the J end lost 6 bases, and 17 bases lay between the germline ends. The DNA for the CDR3 is TGCGCCAGCAGCCCACGTTTCGCGGGTGGCAATGAGCAGTTCTTC. Translated: CASSPRFAGGNEQFF. Full variable domain (remainder filled in from reference TRBV5-1 and TRBJ2-1): KAGVTQTPRYLIKTRGQQVTLSCSPISGHRSVSWYQQTPGQGLQFLFEYFSETQRNKGNFPGRFSGRQFSNSRSEMNVSTLELGDSALYLCASSPRFAGGNEQFFGPGTRLTVL.

V gene TRBV29-1 combines with J gene TRBJ2-7; 7 nucleotides match TRBD2. The CDR3 is 14 amino acids. Germline V gene lookup returns CDR1 SQVTM and CDR2 ANQGSEA. J lost 3 bases, V lost 3 bases, and 8 bases had no gene match. The CDR3 spells CSVEKGLKFYEQYF. CDR3 nucleotides: TGCAGCGTTGAGAAGGGACTAAAATTCTACGAGCAGTACTTC.

This clonotype was seen just once. This chain connects TRBV20-1 to TRBJ2-3; 7 bases align to TRBD2. This CDR3 contains 13 residues. The germline gives CDR1 DFQATT, CDR2 SNEGSKA (reference sequence). V shed 8 bases, J shed 2 bases, and the junction held 7 bases outside the gene matches. CDR3 loop: CSTTGTNTDTQYF. DNA of the CDR3: TGCAGTACAACCGGGACTAACACAGATACGCAGTATTTT.

This chain links TRBV4-1 with TRBJ1-2, with D unresolved. Trimming removed 4 bases at V and 4 bases at J, with 19 bases between. The CDR3 consists of 16 residues. The germline CDR1 and CDR2 sequences are MGHRA and YSYEKL. For the CDR3, the DNA is TGCGCCAGCAGCCCCTCTCACCCGGCTGTTGGCTATGGCTACACCTTC. Protein: CASSPSHPAVGYGYTF.

This chain links TRBV20-1 with TRBJ2-1, with 9 bases identical to TRBD2. In germline, CDR1 is DFQATT, CDR2 SNEGSKA (reference sequence). The V and J ends lost 1 base and 5 bases, in that order; junction bases with no gene match: 9. CDR3 length: 16 residues. Here the CDR3 reads CSARGLSGGFHNEQFF. CDR3 coding DNA: TGCAGTGCTAGAGGACTAAGCGGGGGGTTCCACAATGAGCAGTTCTTC.

Worth noting for this clonotype: A much larger clone is a single base away; this may be a read error. The rearrangement uses TRBV7-2 and TRBJ2-3; possibly TRBD1 for D (5 bases). The CDR3 is 15 residues long. In germline, CDR1 is SGHTA, CDR2 FQGNSA. The V gene lost 2 bases and the J gene lost 1 base, with 10 bases spanning the gap. CDR3 sequence reads: CASSLSRVGTDTQYF. CDR3 nucleotides: TGTGCCAGCAGCTTATCCAGGGTTGGCACAGATACGCAGTATTTT.

The chain combines TRBV20-1 with TRBJ2-5; TRBD2 agrees at 9 bases. There are 14 residues in the CDR3. V gave up 5 bases and J gave up 4 bases; unmatched junction bases: 8. The germline V gene encodes CDR1 DFQATT and CDR2 SNEGSKA (reference sequence). The CDR3 bases are TGCAGTGCTTTTCTAGCGGGGTCACGAGAGACCCAGTACTTC. Its protein is CSAFLAGSRETQYF.

The table lists this clonotype with a few counts. CDR3 protein: CASSGLKLFF. Written as DNA, the CDR3 is TGTGCCAGCAGCGGGTTGAAACTGTTTTTT. The genes are TRBV6-4 and TRBJ1-4; D not resolved. From germline, CDR1 is MRHNA and CDR2 SNTAGT. This CDR3 has 10 residues. Between the trimmed V and J ends, which lost 6 bases and 11 bases, there was a span of 7 bases.

This chain connects TRBV3-1 to TRBJ2-1; D gene unclear. Trimming stripped 0 bases from V and 3 bases from J, with 9 bases between. CDR3 length: 15 amino acids. Germline CDR1 and CDR2: LGHDT and YNNKEL (reference sequence). As DNA, the CDR3 is TGTGCCAGCAGCCAAGACAGCAGAGTCTACAATGAGCAGTTCTTC. Amino acids: CASSQDSRVYNEQFF.

The chain is built from TRBV28 and TRBJ2-3; D gene ambiguous. Germline V gene lookup returns CDR1 MDHEN and CDR2 SYDVKM. V gave up 2 bases and J gave up 0 bases, with 15 bases separating them. This CDR3 region has 17 residues. CDR3 nucleotide sequence: TGTGCCAGCAGTTTAGATAGTCCTGGTACTAGCACAGATACGCAGTATTTT. Its protein product is CASSLDSPGTSTDTQYF.

The rearrangement uses TRBV5-5 and TRBJ2-7, with 11 bases that match TRBD1. The germline V gene has CDR1 SGHKS and CDR2 YYEKEE (reference sequence). The CDR3 covers 15 residues. The V and J ends lost 5 bases and 0 bases, in that order; junction bases with no gene match: 4. CDR3 amino acids: CASSWTGGRSYEQYF. CDR3 bases: TGTGCCAGCAGTTGGACAGGGGGCCGCTCCTACGAGCAGTACTTC.

The rearrangement joins TRBV7-2 to TRBJ2-3, with D tentatively TRBD1 or TRBD2 (5 bases each). The length of the CDR3 is 16 residues. V was pared by 2 bases and J by 0 bases, with 12 bases between. Germline values: CDR1 SGHTA, CDR2 FQGNSA. The CDR3 DNA sequence: TGTGCCAGCAGCTTACCCGGGACCGCTAGCACAGATACGCAGTATTTT. Translated, it gives CASSLPGTASTDTQYF.